The clone carrying this TCR beta chain was picked up a small number of times. Its antigen is still unknown. The junction and the germline gene differ at one end; a read error may be behind it. This entry belongs to a study of T cells in Graves' hyperthyroidism and ophthalmopathy. General study points: Most clonotypes expanded in the thyroid (above 0.001) were also present in blood.

Regions amplified from RNA transcripts were the TCR beta CDR3 regions. The HTBI primer set was used in a first-round RT-PCR of the TCR CDR3. TCRdb reanalysed the multiplex PCR reads using MiXCR and keeps one entry per CDR3 protein. Of around 440,000 distinct CDR3 sequences in the sample, more than 15% are singletons; the top ten hold approximately 14%. For the diagnoses, clinical symptoms, serum thyroxine and TRAb, thyroid ultrasound and orbital computed tomography were used. Looked up from germline, CDR1 is SGHRS and CDR2 is YFSETQ. This CDR3 is built from 14 residues. The clonotype comes from a young woman with Graves' hyperthyroidism. Sequenced: blood. The chain couples TRBV5-1 to TRBJ1-1; D is uncertain. DNA for the CDR3: TGCACCAGCAGCCCCACAGTAATTAACACTGAAGCTTTCTTT. It yields the protein CTSSPTVINTEAFF.